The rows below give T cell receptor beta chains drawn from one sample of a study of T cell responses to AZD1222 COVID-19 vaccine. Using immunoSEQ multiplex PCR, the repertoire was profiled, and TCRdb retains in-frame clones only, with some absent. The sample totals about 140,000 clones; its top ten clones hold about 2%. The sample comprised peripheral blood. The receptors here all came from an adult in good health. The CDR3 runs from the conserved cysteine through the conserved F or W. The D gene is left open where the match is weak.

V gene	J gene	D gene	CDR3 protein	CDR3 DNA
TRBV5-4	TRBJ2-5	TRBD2	CASSLGLSGGPQETQYF	TGTGCCAGCAGCTTGGGGCTTAGCGGGGGACCACAAGAGACCCAGTACTTC
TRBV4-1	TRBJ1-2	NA	CASSQDRSGKGYTF	TGCGCCAGCAGCCAAGATCGTTCCGGGAAAGGCTACACCTTC
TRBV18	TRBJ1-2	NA	CASSPPVPVRYGYTF	TGTGCCAGCTCACCACCAGTTCCGGTACGCTATGGCTACACCTTC
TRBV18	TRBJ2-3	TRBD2	CASSAPGGPRTDTQYF	TGTGCCAGCTCAGCTCCGGGGGGGCCCCGCACAGATACGCAGTATTTT
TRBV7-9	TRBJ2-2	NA	CASSLLQTSTGELFF	TGTGCCAGCAGCTTGTTACAAACTTCCACCGGGGAGCTGTTTTTT
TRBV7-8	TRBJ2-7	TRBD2	CASSYSGGLGAYEQYF	TGTGCCAGCAGCTACTCGGGAGGGCTGGGGGCCTACGAGCAGTACTTC
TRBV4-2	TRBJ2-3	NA	CASSQAGTTPDTQYF	TGTGCCAGCAGCCAAGCAGGGACCACACCAGATACGCAGTATTTT
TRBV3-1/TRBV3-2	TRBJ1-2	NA	CASSPLTGTRYGYTF	TGTGCCAGCAGCCCCCTGACAGGAACCCGCTATGGCTACACCTTC
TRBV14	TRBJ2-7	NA	CASSGQSYEQYF	TGTGCCAGCAGCGGCCAATCCTACGAGCAGTACTTC
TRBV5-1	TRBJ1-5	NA	CASSSSGDSNQPQHF	TGCGCCAGCAGCTCGTCGGGGGATAGCAATCAGCCCCAGCATTTT
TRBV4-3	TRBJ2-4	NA	CASSQDVGRIQYF	TGCGCCAGCAGCCAAGATGTGGGCCGTATTCAGTACTTC
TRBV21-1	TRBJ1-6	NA	CASSKGGETIPYNSPLHF	TGTGCCAGCAGCAAAGGTGGCGAGACAATCCCCTATAATTCACCCCTCCACTTT
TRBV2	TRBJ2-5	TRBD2	CASSPGLAGAGETQYF	TGTGCCAGCAGTCCCGGACTAGCGGGGGCGGGGGAGACCCAGTACTTC
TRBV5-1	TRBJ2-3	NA	CASSFGQGTDTQYF	TGCGCCAGCAGCTTCGGGCAGGGAACAGATACGCAGTATTTT
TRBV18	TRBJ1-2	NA	CASSPLDTTVGYGYTF	TGTGCCAGCTCACCTCTCGATACTACGGTGGGCTATGGCTACACCTTC
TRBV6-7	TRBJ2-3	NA	CASRVGGRVTDTQYF	TGTGCCAGCAGAGTGGGGGGGCGAGTCACAGATACGCAGTATTTT
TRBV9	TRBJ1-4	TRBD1	CASSVVGTGFEKLFF	TGTGCCAGCAGCGTAGTTGGGACAGGGTTTGAAAAACTGTTTTTT
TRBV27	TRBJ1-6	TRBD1	CASSRQGEYSPLHF	TGTGCCAGCAGCCGACAGGGAGAGTATTCACCCCTCCACTTT
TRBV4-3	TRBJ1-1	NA	CASSQGRANTEAFF	TGCGCCAGCAGCCAGGGCCGGGCGAACACTGAAGCTTTCTTT
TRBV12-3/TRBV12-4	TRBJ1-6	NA	CASRLVGTSPLHF	TGTGCCAGCAGGTTGGTGGGAACTTCACCCCTCCACTTT
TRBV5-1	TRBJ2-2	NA	CASRYGQWDTGELFF	TGCGCCAGCAGATACGGACAGTGGGACACCGGGGAGCTGTTTTTT
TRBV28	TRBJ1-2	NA	CASSLPENYGYTF	TGTGCCAGCAGTTTACCAGAAAACTATGGCTACACCTTC